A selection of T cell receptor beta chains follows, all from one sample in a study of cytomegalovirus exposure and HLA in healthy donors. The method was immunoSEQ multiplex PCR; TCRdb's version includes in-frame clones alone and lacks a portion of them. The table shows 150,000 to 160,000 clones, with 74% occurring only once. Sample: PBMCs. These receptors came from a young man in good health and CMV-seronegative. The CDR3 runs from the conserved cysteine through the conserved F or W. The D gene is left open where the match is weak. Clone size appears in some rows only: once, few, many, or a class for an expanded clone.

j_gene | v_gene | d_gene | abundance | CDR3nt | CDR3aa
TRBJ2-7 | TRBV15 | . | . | TGTGCCACCAGCAGCGGGACATTCTCCTACGAGCAGTACTTC | CATSSGTFSYEQYF
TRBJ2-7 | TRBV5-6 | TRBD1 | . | TGTGCCAGCAGCCCCACAGGGGGCTCATACGAGCAGTACTTC | CASSPTGGSYEQYF
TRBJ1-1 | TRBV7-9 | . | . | TGTTCCAGCAGCTTAGCGCAGTATCAGGGTAGAGCTTTCTTT | CSSSLAQYQGRAFF
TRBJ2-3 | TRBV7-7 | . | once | TGTGCCAGCAGTACTTCTCATCCAGATACGCAGTATTTT | CASSTSHPDTQYF
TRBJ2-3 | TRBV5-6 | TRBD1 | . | TGTGCCAGCAGCCTACGGGACAGGCCTAGCACAGATACGCAGTATTTT | CASSLRDRPSTDTQYF
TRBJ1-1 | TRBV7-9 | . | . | TGTGCCAGCAGCTTAGGGAGGACTGAAGCTTTCTTT | CASSLGRTEAFF
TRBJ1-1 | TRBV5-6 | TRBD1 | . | TGTGCCAGCAGCTTGGATTACAGGGGTGGCACTGAAGCTTTCTTT | CASSLDYRGGTEAFF
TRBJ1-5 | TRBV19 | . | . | TGTGCCAGTAGTATCCCCCGCAACAGGGATCAGCCCCAGCATTTT | CASSIPRNRDQPQHF
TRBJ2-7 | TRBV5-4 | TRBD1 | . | TGTGCCAGCAGCCCACCGGGACAGGCTTCCTACGAGCAGTACTTC | CASSPPGQASYEQYF
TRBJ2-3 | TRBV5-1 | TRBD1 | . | TGCGCCAGCAGCTTAAACAGGGGTGATACGCAGTATTTT | CASSLNRGDTQYF